This T cell receptor (beta chain) came from a study of T cells in localized non-small cell lung cancer (dated by TCRdb to 2020 to 2021). As for the study more broadly: Comparing tumors with uninvolved tumor-adjacent lungs, the study looked at the T cell repertoires of about 240 patients with early-stage NSCLC. Of the NSCLC patients, over 120 were male and 107 were female, and the mean age was approximately 69 years. The cohort was made up of around 240 treatment-naive NSCLC patients whose localized lung tumors had been resected. General findings and caveats noted by the study authors: Since the design was exploratory, TCR variables were selected using unadjusted p-values with no false-discovery rate correction. Of the top 100 tumor clones, a median of roughly 56 were detected in paired uninvolved adjacent lung; roughly 29 were also among that lung's top 100. Longer overall survival was associated with higher blood T cell density, whereas shorter survival was associated with higher adjacent-lung clonality. Because multi-region tumor sequencing was not performed, intratumor heterogeneity could not be ruled out. The highest T cell clonality was observed in uninvolved tumor-adjacent lung, where clonality exceeded that of tumor, suggesting that antigenic responses were more focused in uninvolved tumor-adjacent lung.

At diagnosis, peripheral blood, uninvolved tumor-adjacent lung and tumor were collected and stored as a combination of fresh-frozen and FFPE material. For TCR repertoire profiling, blood samples were analyzed as peripheral blood mononuclear cells. V gives up 0 bases and J gives up 7 bases, and the segment between their germline ends measures 17 bases. In the germline V gene, CDR1 corresponds to LGHNA and CDR2 to YSLEER. Measured from the cysteine to the phenylalanine, the CDR3 is 16 residues long. The kept DNA is CDR3 alone, 48 bases in frame from the first base. TCR beta CDR3 regions were sequenced from DNA using the immunoSEQ Assay. Concerning the study's data processing: To compute T cell density, TCR beta template counts were normalized to usable DNA, which was estimated by amplifying housekeeping genes. The preseqR package was used to estimate richness by extrapolating to 400,000 templates for PBMC samples and to 120,000 templates for tissue samples. Clonality was taken to be one minus Pielou's evenness. To identify tissue-enriched TCRs, differential abundance testing was run on productive amino-acid clonotypes with a minimum total count of 5 and an alpha of 0.1. The Jaccard Index and the Morisita Overlap Index were used to quantify repertoire overlap between compartments. GLIPH grouped TCR beta CDR3s together with public tetramer-defined viral CDR3s, and a viral motif had to include at least three viral sequences and show V-gene enrichment. The table comes from immuneACCESS by way of TCRdb, which keeps in-frame sequences with V and J called. Part of the clones is missing from these tables; in studies checked, under half for an unresolved V gene and the rest for unknown reasons. Clone size and the V and J calls come from that table; the DNA yielded D and trimming. This sample gives tens of thousands of clones in total; 86% of them show up just once. Over 15% of the sample comes from the top ten.

This clone was counted a few times. Its antigen is not yet known. No base quality values were provided; no much bigger clone lies one nucleotide off. Specimen: peripheral blood, collected before any cancer treatment. The chain is assembled from TRBV4-3 and TRBJ2-3; TRBD2 is perhaps the D gene, given 5 matching bases. This receptor was obtained from a male donor older than 55 with stage III squamous cell lung carcinoma. CDR3 reads: CASSQDHPDYSHTQYF. The DNA sequence is TGCGCCAGCAGCCAAGATCATCCCGACTATTCACATACGCAGTATTTT.